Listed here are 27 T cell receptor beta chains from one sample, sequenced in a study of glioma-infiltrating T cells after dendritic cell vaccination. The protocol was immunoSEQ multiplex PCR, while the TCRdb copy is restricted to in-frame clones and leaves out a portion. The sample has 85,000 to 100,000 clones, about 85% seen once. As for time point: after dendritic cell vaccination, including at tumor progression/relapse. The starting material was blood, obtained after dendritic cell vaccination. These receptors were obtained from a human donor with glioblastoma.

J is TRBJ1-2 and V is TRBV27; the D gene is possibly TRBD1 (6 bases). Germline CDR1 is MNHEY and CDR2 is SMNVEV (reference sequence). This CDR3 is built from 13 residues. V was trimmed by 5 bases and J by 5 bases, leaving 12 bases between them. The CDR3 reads CASSARDNYGYTF. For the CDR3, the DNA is TGTGCCAGCAGTGCCCGGGACAATTATGGCTACACCTTC.

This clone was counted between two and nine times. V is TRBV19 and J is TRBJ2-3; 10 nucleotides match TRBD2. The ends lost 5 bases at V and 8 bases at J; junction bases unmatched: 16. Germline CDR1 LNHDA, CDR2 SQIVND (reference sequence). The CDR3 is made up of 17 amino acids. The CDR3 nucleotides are TGTGCCAGTAGTCCCCGGCCTAGCGGGGGTTCTAGTCGTACGCAGTATTTT. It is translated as CASSPRPSGGSSRTQYF.

The DNA for the CDR3 is TGTGCCAGCAGCCCCCGGGAACAAACCTACGAGCAGTACTTC. Translated, it gives CASSPREQTYEQYF. The chain joins TRBV7-8 to TRBJ2-7; a possible D gene is TRBD2 (5 bases). Germline V gene lookup returns CDR1 SGHVS and CDR2 FQNEAQ. With 5 bases removed from V and 2 bases from J, the gap between germline ends came to 13 bases. This CDR3 has 14 residues.

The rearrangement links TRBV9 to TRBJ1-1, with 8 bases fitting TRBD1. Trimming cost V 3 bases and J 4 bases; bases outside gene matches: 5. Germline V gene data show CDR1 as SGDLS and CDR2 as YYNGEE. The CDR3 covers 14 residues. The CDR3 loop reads CASSGRQGSTEAFF. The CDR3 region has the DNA TGTGCCAGCAGCGGACGACAGGGGAGCACTGAAGCTTTCTTT.

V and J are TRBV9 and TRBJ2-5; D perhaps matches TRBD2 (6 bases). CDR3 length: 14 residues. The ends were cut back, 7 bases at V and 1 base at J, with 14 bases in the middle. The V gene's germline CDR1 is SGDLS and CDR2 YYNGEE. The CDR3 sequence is CASGPGRIQETQYF. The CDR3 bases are TGTGCCAGCGGCCCGGGGAGGATCCAAGAGACCCAGTACTTC.

Here the CDR3 reads CASSEWEGQGAMETQYF. DNA for the CDR3: TGTGCCAGCAGTGAATGGGAGGGACAGGGGGCTATGGAGACCCAGTACTTC. The chain links TRBV6-1 to TRBJ2-5; 12 bases fit TRBD1. This CDR3 comprises 17 residues. V dropped 2 bases and J dropped 5; count of bases not matched to a gene: 9. In germline, CDR1 is MNHNS, CDR2 SASEGT.

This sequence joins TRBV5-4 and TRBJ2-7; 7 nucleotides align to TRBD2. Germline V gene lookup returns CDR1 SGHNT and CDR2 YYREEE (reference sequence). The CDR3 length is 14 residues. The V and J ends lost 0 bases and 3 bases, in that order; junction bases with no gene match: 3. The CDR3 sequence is CASSLGRDYYEQYF. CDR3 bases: TGTGCCAGCAGCTTGGGGCGGGACTACTACGAGCAGTACTTC.

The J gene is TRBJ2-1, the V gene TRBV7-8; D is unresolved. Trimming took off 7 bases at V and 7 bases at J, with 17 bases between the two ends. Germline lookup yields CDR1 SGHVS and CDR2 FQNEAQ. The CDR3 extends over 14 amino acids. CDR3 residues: CASTQPYTTNEQFF. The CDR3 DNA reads TGTGCCAGCACCCAACCATACACTACAAATGAGCAGTTCTTC.

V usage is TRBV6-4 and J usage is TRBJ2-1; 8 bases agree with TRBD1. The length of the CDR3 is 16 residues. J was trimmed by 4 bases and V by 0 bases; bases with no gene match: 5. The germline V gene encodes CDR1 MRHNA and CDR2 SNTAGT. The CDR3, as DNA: TGTGCCAGCAGTGACTCGGGGACAGGAGGTTACAATGAGCAGTTCTTC. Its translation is CASSDSGTGGYNEQFF.

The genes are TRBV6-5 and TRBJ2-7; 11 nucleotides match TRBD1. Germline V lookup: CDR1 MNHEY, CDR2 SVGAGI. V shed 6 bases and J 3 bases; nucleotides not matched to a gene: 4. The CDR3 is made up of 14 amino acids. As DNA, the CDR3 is TGTGCCAGCAGCTGGGACAGGGGGAACTACGAGCAGTACTTC. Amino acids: CASSWDRGNYEQYF.

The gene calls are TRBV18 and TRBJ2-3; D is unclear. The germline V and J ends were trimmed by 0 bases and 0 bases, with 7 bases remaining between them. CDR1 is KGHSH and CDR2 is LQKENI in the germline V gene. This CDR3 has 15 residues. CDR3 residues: CASSPPGGSTDTQYF. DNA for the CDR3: TGTGCCAGCTCACCACCCGGCGGTAGCACAGATACGCAGTATTTT.

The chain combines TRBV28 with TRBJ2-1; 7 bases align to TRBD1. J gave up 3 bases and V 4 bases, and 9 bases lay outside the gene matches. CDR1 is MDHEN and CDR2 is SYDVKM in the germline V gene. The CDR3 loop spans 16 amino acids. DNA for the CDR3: TGTGCCAGCAGTTCCCTGGGACAGTACGTCTACAATGAGCAGTTCTTC. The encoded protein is CASSSLGQYVYNEQFF. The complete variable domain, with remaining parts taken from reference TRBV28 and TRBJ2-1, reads DVKVTQSSRYLVKRTGEKVFLECVQDMDHENMFWYRQDPGLGLRLIYFSYDVKMKEKGDIPEGYSVSREKKERFSLILESASTNQTSMYLCASSSLGQYVYNEQFFGPGTRLTVL.

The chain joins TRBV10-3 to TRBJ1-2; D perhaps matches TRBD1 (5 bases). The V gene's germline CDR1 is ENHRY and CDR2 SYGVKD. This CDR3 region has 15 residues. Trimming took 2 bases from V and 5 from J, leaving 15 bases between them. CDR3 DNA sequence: TGTGCCATCAGTGAGAGTGCGACAGCTTTTTATGGCTACACCTTC. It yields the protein CAISESATAFYGYTF.

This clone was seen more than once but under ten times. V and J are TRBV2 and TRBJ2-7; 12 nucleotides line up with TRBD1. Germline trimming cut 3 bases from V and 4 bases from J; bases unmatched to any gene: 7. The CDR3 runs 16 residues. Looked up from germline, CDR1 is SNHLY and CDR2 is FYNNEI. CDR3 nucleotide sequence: TGTGCCAGCAGTGAGTGGGGACAGGGGGCCCCGTACGAGCAGTACTTC. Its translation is CASSEWGQGAPYEQYF. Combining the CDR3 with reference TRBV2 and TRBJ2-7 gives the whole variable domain EPEVTQTPSHQVTQMGQEVILRCVPISNHLYFYWYRQILGQKVEFLVSFYNNEISEKSEIFDDQFSVERPDGSNFTLKIRSTKLEDSAMYFCASSEWGQGAPYEQYFGPGTRLTVT.

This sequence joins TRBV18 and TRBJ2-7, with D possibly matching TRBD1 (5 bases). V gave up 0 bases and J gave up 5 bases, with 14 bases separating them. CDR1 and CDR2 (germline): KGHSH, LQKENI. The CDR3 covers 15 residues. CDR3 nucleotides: TGTGCCAGCTCACCACCGCTGGGGCAGGAAAACGAGCAGTACTTC. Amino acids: CASSPPLGQENEQYF.

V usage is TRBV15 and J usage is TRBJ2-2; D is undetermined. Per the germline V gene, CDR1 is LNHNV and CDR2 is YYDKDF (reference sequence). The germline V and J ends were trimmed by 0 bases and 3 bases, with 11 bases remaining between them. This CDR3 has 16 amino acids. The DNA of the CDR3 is TGTGCCACCAGCAGAGATTTCTTAGAGTACACCGGGGAGCTGTTTTTT. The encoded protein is CATSRDFLEYTGELFF.

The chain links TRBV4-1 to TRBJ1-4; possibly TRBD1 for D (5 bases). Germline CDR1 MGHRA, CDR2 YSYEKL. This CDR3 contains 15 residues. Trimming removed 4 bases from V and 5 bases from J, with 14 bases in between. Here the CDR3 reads CASSPRGGRNEKLFF. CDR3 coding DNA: TGCGCCAGCAGCCCCCGTGGGGGGAGGAATGAAAAACTGTTTTTT.

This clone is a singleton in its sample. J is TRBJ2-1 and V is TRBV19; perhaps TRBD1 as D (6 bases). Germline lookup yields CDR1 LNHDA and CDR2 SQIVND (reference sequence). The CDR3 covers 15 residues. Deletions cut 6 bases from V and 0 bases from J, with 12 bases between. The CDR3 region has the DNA TGTGCCAGTAGGACAGGAGACAACTCCTACAATGAGCAGTTCTTC. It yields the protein CASRTGDNSYNEQFF.

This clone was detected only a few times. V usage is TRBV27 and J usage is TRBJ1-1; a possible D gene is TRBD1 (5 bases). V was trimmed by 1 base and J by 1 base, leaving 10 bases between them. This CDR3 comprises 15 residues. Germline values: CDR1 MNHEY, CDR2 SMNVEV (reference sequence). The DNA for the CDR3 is TGTGCCAGCAGTTTATTATGGGGGGGGAACACTGAAGCTTTCTTT. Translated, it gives CASSLLWGGNTEAFF.

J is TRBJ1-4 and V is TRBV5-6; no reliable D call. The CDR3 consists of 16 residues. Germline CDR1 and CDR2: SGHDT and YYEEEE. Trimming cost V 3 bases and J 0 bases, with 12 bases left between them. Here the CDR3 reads CASSSQTLTTNEKLFF. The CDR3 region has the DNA TGTGCCAGCAGCTCGCAGACTTTAACAACTAATGAAAAACTGTTTTTT.

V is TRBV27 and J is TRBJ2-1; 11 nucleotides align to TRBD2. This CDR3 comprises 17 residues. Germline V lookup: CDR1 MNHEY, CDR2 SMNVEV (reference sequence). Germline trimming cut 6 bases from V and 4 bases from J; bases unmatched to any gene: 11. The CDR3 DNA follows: TGTGCCAGCAGCTTAACTAGCGGGAGTACCAGATACAATGAGCAGTTCTTC. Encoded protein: CASSLTSGSTRYNEQFF.

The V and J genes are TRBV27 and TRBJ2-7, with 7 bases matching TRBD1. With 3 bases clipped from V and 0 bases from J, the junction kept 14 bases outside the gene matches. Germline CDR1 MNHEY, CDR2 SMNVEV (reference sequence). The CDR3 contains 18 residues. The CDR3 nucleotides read TGTGCCAGCAGTTTTCGCGCCTATCCGGGACAGAGCTCCTACGAGCAGTACTTC. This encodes CASSFRAYPGQSSYEQYF.

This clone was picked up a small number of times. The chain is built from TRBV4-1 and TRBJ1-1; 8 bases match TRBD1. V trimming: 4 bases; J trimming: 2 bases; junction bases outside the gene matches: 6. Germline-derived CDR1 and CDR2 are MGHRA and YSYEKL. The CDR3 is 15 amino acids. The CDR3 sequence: CASSPWTGINTEAFF. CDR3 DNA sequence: TGCGCCAGCAGCCCCTGGACAGGGATAAACACTGAAGCTTTCTTT.

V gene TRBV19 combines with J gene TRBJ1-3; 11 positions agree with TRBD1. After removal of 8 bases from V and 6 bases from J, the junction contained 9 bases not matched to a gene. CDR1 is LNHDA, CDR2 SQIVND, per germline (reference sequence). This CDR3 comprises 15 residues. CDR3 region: CASDYRDRGINTIYF. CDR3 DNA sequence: TGTGCCAGTGACTACCGGGACAGGGGGATAAACACCATATATTTT.

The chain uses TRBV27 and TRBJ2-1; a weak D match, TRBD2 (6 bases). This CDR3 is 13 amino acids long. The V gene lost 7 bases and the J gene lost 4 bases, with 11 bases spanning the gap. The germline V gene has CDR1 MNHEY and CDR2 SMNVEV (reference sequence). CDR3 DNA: TGTGCCAGCAAAGGGGACTTGTACAATGAGCAGTTCTTC. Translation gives CASKGDLYNEQFF.

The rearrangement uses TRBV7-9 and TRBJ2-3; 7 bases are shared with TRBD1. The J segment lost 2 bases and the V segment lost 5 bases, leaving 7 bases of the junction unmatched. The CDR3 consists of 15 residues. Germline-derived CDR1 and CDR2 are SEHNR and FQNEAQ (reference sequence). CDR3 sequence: CASSPGQVLTDTQYF. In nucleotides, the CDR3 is TGTGCCAGCAGCCCTGGACAGGTTCTCACAGATACGCAGTATTTT.

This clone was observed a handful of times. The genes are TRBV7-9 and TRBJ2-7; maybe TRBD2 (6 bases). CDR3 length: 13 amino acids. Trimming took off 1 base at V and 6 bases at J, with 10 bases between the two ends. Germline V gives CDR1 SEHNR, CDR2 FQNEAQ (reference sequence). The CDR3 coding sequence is TGTGCCAGCAGCTTAGACGGGAGTTTCGAGCAGTACTTC. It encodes CASSLDGSFEQYF.